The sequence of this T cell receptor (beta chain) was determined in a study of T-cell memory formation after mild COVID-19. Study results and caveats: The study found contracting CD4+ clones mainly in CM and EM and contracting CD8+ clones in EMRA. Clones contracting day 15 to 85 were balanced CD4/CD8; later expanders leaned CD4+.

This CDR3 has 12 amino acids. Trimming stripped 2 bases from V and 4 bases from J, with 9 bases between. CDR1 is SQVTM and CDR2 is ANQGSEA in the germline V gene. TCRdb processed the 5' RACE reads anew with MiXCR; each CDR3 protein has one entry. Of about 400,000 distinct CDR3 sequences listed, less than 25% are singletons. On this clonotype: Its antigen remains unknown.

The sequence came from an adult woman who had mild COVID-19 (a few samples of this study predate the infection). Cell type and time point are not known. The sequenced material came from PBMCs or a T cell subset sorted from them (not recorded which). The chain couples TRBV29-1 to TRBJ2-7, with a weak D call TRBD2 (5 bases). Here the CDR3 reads CSVELGGYEQYF. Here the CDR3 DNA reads TGCAGCGTTGAACTAGGAGGATACGAGCAGTACTTC.